These 2 T cell receptor beta chains were all obtained from the same sample, sequenced in a study of T cell responses to AZD1222 COVID-19 vaccine. Some clones are missing from TCRdb's copy, which holds only in-frame ones; the method was immunoSEQ multiplex PCR. The sample shows around 100,000 clones, about 87% of them seen only once. Sequencing was performed on peripheral blood, taken on day 0 of AZD1222 vaccination. The receptor source for this set is an adult in good health.

This chain joins TRBV27 and TRBJ2-7; tentatively, D is TRBD1 or TRBD2 (5 bases each). The V end lost 10 bases, the J end lost 5 bases, and 15 bases lay between the germline ends. This CDR3 is 12 amino acids long. Looked up from germline, CDR1 is MNHEY and CDR2 is SMNVEV (reference sequence). DNA of the CDR3: TGTGCCACCCGGGGCGGCGAGCACGAGCAGTACTTC. As protein: CATRGGEHEQYF.

Regarding this clone: The same CDR3 is also encoded by other DNA sequences in this sample. V is TRBV28 and J is TRBJ1-1, with a tentative D call TRBD1 (5 bases). This CDR3 is 13 amino acids long. The germline CDR1 and CDR2 sequences are MDHEN and SYDVKM. The V gene lost 5 bases and the J gene lost 0 bases, with 7 bases spanning the gap. The CDR3 DNA reads TGTGCCAGCAGTCCAGGGATGAACACTGAAGCTTTCTTT. It specifies CASSPGMNTEAFF.